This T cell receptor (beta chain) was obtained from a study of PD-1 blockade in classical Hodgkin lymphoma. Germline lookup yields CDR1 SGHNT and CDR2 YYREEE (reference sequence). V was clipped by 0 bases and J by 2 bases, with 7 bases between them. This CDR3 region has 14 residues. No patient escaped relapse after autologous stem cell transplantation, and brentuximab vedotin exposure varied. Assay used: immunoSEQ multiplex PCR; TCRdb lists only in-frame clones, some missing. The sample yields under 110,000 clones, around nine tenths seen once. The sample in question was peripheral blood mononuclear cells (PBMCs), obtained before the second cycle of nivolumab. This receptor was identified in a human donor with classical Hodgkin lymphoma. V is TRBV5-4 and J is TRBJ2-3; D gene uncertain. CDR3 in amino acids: CASSLEGPTDTQYF. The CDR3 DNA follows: TGTGCCAGCAGCTTGGAGGGCCCCACAGATACGCAGTATTTT.